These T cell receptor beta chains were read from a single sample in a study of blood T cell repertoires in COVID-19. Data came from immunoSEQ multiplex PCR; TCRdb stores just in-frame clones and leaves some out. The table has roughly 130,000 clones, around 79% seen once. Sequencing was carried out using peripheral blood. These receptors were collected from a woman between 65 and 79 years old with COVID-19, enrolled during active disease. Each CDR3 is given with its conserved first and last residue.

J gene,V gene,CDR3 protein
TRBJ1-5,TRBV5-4,CASSLGGPGASNQPQHF
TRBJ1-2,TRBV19,CASSRAGGANGYTF
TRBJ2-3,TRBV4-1,CASSQVALAGGPTDTQYF
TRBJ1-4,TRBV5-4,CASSSSDRGFEKLFF
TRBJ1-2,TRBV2,CASKEVRGYTF
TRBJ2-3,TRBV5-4,CASSLAVSGGSTDTQYF
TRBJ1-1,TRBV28,CASSLNGRGTAFF
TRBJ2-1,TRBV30,CAWNNPGLAGGPGEQFF
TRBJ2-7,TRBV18,CASSLVASGGDEQYF
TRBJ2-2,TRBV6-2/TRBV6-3,CASSYVGGVPTGELFF
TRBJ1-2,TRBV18,CASSPSGQGNYGYTF
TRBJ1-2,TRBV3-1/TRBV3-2,CASSLRGHYGYTF
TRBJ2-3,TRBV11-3,CASSFTSGGPVTDTQYF